This TCR beta chain was obtained from a study of cytomegalovirus exposure and HLA in healthy donors. Notes on the study in general: TCR beta chains associated with HLA were, in a later analysis, more clonally expanded than equally common others.

The PCR had 60 Vbeta and 13 Jbeta primers. Original analysis: Unique TCR beta chains numbered roughly 84 million in a later analysis, with roughly 10 million shared. Using immunoSEQ multiplex PCR, the repertoire was profiled, and TCRdb retains in-frame clones only, with some absent. For V, J and clone size, that table is used; D and trimming come from the DNA. The sample records 110,000 or so clones, approximately 77% being singletons. Concerning this clone itself: The antigen remains undetermined.

Donors were nominally healthy when sampled, though unrecorded immune exposures were likely. Germline V CDR1 and CDR2: KGHSH, LQKENI. The CDR3 covers 15 residues. The ends lost 3 bases at V and 3 bases at J; junction bases unmatched: 0. Sequenced input: PBMCs. The receptor comes from a man aged 45-60 years in good health and CMV-seropositive. The chain combines TRBV18 with TRBJ2-7; 15 bases map to TRBD2. The CDR3 here is CASSPGLAGGYEQYF. The DNA for the CDR3 is TGTGCCAGCTCACCGGGACTAGCGGGGGGCTACGAGCAGTACTTC.